This T cell receptor (beta chain) was sequenced in a study of regulatory T cells in long-lasting Graves disease. From germline, CDR1 is SGHTA and CDR2 FQGTGA. The CDR3 has 16 amino acids. The V gene end was trimmed by 5 bases and the J gene end by 5 bases; junction bases not matched to a gene: 11. Time point indicated: persistent/refractory GD, antithyroid drugs over 5 years with positive TRAb. After RNA was extracted from PBMCs, the TCR library was made from it. Arm-PCR of CDR3 regions and iRepertoire HTBI primers were used to build TCR beta libraries. From the multiplex PCR reads, TCRdb called clonotypes with MiXCR, one entry per CDR3 protein. The sample records roughly 360,000 distinct CDR3 sequences, approximately 23% being singletons. In this sample, this clonotype turned up a few times.

The sequence came from a woman aged 40 to 50 with Graves disease. This chain connects TRBV7-3 to TRBJ2-5; 10 bases are a match to TRBD1. The sample in question was peripheral blood mononuclear cells (PBMCs), obtained when the disease was refractory, from a patient treated with antithyroid drugs. The CDR3 DNA reads as TGTGCCAGCAGCCCCCACGGACAGGGGGGTTCGGAGACCCAGTACTTC. Protein product: CASSPHGQGGSETQYF.